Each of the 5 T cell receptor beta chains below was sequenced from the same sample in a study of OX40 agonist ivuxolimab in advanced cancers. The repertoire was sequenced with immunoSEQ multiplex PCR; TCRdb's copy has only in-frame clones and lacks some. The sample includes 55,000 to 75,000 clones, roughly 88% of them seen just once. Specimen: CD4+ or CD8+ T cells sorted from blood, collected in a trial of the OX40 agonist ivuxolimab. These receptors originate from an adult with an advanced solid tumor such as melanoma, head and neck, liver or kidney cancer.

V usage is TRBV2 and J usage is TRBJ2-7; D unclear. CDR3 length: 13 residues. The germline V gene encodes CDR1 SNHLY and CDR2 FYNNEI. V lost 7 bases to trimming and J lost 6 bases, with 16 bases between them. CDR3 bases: TGTGCCAGCACCCTCGGCGATATAGGCGAGCAGTACTTC. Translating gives CASTLGDIGEQYF.

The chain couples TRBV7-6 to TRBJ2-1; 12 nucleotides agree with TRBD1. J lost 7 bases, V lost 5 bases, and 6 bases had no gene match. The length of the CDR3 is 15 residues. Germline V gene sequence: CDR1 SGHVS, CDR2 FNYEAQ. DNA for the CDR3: TGTGCCAGCAGCCTCCGGGACAGGGGGCGTAATGAGCAGTTCTTC. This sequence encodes CASSLRDRGRNEQFF. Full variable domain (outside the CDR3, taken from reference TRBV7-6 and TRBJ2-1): GAGVSQSPRYKVTKRGQDVALRCDPISGHVSLYWYRQALGQGPEFLTYFNYEAQQDKSGLPNDRFSAERPEGSISTLTIQRTEQRDSAMYRCASSLRDRGRNEQFFGPGTRLTVL.

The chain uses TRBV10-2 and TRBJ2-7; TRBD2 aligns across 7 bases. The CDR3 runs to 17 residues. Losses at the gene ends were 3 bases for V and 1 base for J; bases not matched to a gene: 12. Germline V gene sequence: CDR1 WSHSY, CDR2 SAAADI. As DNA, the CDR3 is TGCGCCAGCAGTGATCCACACTCCGGGACTACTTCCTACGAGCAGTACTTC. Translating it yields CASSDPHSGTTSYEQYF.

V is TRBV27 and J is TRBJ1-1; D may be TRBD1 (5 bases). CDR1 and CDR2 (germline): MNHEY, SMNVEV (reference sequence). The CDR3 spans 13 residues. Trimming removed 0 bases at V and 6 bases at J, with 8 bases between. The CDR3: CASSLSGVAEAFF. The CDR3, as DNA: TGTGCCAGCAGTTTATCAGGGGTCGCTGAAGCTTTCTTT.

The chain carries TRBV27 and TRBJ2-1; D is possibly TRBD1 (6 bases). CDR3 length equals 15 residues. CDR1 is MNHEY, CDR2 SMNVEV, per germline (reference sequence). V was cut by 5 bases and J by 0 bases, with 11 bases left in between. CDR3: CASSRQESSYNEQFF. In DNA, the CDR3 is TGTGCCAGCAGTAGACAGGAGAGCTCCTACAATGAGCAGTTCTTC.